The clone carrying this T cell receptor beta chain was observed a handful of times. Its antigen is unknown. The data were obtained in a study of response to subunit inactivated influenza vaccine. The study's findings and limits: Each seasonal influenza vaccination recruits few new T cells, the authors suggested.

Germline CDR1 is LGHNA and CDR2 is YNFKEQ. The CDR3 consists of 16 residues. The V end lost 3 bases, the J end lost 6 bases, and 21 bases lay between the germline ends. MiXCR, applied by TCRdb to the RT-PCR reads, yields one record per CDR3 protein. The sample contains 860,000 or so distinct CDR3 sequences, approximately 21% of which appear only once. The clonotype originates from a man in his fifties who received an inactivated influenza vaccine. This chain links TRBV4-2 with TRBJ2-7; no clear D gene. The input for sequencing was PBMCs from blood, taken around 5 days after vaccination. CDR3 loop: CASSHSTPPVSSEQYF. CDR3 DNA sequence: TGTGCCAGCAGCCACTCGACCCCGCCCGTTTCCAGCGAGCAGTACTTC.